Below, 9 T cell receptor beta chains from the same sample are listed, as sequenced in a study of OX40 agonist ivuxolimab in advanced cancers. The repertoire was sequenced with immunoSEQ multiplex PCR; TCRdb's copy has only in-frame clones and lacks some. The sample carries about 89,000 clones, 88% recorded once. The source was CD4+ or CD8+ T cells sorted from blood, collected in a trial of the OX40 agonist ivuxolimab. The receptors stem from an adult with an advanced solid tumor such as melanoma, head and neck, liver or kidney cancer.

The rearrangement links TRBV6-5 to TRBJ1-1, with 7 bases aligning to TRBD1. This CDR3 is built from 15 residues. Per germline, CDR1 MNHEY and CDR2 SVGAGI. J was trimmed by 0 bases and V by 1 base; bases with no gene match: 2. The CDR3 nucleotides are TGTGCCAGCAGTTACTACGGACAGGTGAACACTGAAGCTTTCTTT. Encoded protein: CASSYYGQVNTEAFF.

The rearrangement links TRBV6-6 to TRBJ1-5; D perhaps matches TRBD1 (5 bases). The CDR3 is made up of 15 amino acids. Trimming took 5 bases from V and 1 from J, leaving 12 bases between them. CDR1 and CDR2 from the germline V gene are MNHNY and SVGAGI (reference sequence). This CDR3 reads CASSDRDLSNQPQHF. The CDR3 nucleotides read TGTGCCAGCAGTGACCGGGACCTAAGCAATCAGCCCCAGCATTTT.

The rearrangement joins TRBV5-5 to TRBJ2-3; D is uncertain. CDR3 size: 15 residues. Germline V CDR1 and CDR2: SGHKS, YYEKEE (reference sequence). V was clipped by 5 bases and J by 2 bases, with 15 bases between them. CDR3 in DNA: TGTGCCAGCAGTCCCCGGGCTGATTACACAGATACGCAGTATTTT. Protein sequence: CASSPRADYTDTQYF.

CDR3 in DNA: TGTGCCATCTCAGGGGTAAACACCGGGGAGCTGTTTTTT. Protein sequence: CAISGVNTGELFF. The chain recombines TRBV19 with TRBJ2-2; D is possibly TRBD1 (6 bases). Trimming took 10 bases from V and 2 from J, leaving 11 bases between them. This CDR3 comprises 13 residues. Germline V gives CDR1 LNHDA, CDR2 SQIVND (reference sequence).

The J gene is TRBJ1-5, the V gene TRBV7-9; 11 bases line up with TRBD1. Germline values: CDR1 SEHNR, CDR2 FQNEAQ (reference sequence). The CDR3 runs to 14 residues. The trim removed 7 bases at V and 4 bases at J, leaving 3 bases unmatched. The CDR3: CASNRDRGNQPQHF. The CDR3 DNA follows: TGTGCCAGCAACCGGGACAGGGGGAATCAGCCCCAGCATTTT.

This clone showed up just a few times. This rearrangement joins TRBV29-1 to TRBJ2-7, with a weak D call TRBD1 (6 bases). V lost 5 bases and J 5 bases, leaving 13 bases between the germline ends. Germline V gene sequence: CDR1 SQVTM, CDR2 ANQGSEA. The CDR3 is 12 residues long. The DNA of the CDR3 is TGCAGCGTTACCGGGACAACTCACGAGCAGTACTTC. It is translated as CSVTGTTHEQYF.

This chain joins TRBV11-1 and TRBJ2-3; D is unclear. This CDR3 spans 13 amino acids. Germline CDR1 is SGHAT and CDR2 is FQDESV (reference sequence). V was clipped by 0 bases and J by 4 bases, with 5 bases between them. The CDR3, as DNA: TGTGCCAGCAGCTTAGCGTGGGCAGATACGCAGTATTTT. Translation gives CASSLAWADTQYF.

CDR3 DNA: TGTGCCAGCAGCAAGGGACTAGCATCCAATGAGCAGTTCTTC. Its protein is CASSKGLASNEQFF. This sequence joins TRBV21-1 and TRBJ2-1; TRBD2, the table's D call, lacks a check against the DNA. TRBV21-1 is a pseudogene. This CDR3 comprises 14 residues.

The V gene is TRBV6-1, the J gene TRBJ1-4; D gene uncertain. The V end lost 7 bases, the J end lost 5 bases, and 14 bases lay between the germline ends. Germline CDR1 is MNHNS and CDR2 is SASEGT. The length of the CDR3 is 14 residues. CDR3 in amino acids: CASTVPDGNEKLFF. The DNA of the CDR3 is TGTGCCAGCACCGTCCCGGACGGGAATGAAAAACTGTTTTTT.